Shown below are 8 T cell receptor beta chains from a single sample sequenced in a study of OX40 agonist ivuxolimab in advanced cancers. Sequenced by immunoSEQ multiplex PCR; TCRdb stores in-frame clones only, minus some. The sample includes roughly 20,000 clones, around four fifths of them seen just once. Sequencing used CD4+ or CD8+ T cells sorted from blood, obtained in a trial of the OX40 agonist ivuxolimab. Every receptor here comes from an adult with an advanced solid tumor such as melanoma, head and neck, liver or kidney cancer.

J is TRBJ2-1 and V is TRBV7-2; D call uncertain. V lost 4 bases and J lost 0, with 16 bases in between. The CDR3 sequence is 17 residues long. The V gene's germline CDR1 is SGHTA and CDR2 FQGNSA. For the CDR3, the DNA is TGTGCCAGCAGCTCCCCCGGCGCGGTTCCCTCCTACAATGAGCAGTTCTTC. It encodes CASSSPGAVPSYNEQFF.

J is TRBJ2-3 and V is TRBV10-3; D gene ambiguous. The CDR3 is 13 amino acids. The germline V gene has CDR1 ENHRY and CDR2 SYGVKD. Between the trimmed V and J ends, which lost 9 bases and 0 bases, there was a span of 10 bases. This chain's CDR3 is CAIKVRSTDTQYF. The CDR3 DNA reads as TGTGCCATAAAAGTGCGAAGCACAGATACGCAGTATTTT.

J is TRBJ2-6 and V is TRBV27; 9 bases map to TRBD1. V was clipped by 5 bases and J by 0 bases; unmatched bases: 8. Germline CDR1 MNHEY, CDR2 SMNVEV (reference sequence). The CDR3 consists of 18 residues. This chain's CDR3 is CASSPAGQGRSGANVLTF. Here the CDR3 DNA reads TGTGCCAGCAGTCCCGCGGGACAGGGCCGCTCTGGGGCCAACGTCCTGACTTTC. The variable domain in full, with the rest retrieved from reference TRBV27 and TRBJ2-6, is EAQVTQNPRYLITVTGKKLTVTCSQNMNHEYMSWYRQDPGLGLRQIYYSMNVEVTDKGDVPEGYKVSRKEKRNFPLILESPSPNQTSLYFCASSPAGQGRSGANVLTFGAGSRLTVL.

The chain joins TRBV7-2 to TRBJ2-3; D is possibly TRBD1 or TRBD2 (7 bases each). The V gene lost 5 bases and the J gene lost 4 bases, with 19 bases spanning the gap. Germline V gene lookup returns CDR1 SGHTA and CDR2 FQGNSA. This CDR3 comprises 16 residues. CDR3 amino acids: CASSPTRDSGADTQYF. In DNA form, the CDR3 reads TGTGCCAGCAGCCCCACCCGGGACAGCGGGGCAGATACGCAGTATTTT. Together with reference TRBV7-2 and TRBJ2-3, the CDR3 gives the full variable domain: GAGVSQSPSNKVTEKGKDVELRCDPISGHTALYWYRQSLGQGLEFLIYFQGNSAPDKSGLPSDRFSAERTGGSVSTLTIQRTQQEDSAVYLCASSPTRDSGADTQYFGPGTRLTVL.

The chain uses TRBV30 and TRBJ1-3; 7 nucleotides match TRBD1. This CDR3 is 15 amino acids long. V gave up 2 bases and J gave up 0 bases; unmatched junction bases: 4. Germline-derived CDR1 and CDR2 are GTSNPN and SVGIG (reference sequence). CDR3 loop: CAWSRDSLSGNTIYF. As DNA, the CDR3 is TGTGCCTGGAGTAGGGACAGCCTCTCTGGAAACACCATATATTTT.

The chain recombines TRBV5-5 with TRBJ2-5, with D perhaps TRBD2 (6 bases). Per the germline V gene, CDR1 is SGHKS and CDR2 is YYEKEE (reference sequence). V shed 1 base and J shed 5 bases, with 12 bases lying between them. The CDR3 is made up of 14 amino acids. The CDR3 here is CASSLRPGEETQYF. The CDR3 DNA sequence: TGTGCCAGCAGCTTGCGGCCGGGGGAGGAGACCCAGTACTTC.

The chain recombines TRBV5-5 with TRBJ2-7; D remains ambiguous. CDR1 is SGHKS, CDR2 YYEKEE, per germline (reference sequence). There are 11 residues in the CDR3. Trimming removed 0 bases from V and 7 bases from J, with 5 bases in between. The CDR3 DNA sequence: TGTGCCAGCAGCTTGGACGGAGAGCAGTACTTC. It is translated as CASSLDGEQYF. The full variable domain, rest sourced from reference TRBV5-5 and TRBJ2-7, is DAGVTQSPTHLIKTRGQQVTLRCSPISGHKSVSWYQQVLGQGPQFIFQYYEKEERGRGNFPDRFSARQFPNYSSELNVNALLLGDSALYLCASSLDGEQYFGPGTRLTVT.

V usage is TRBV2 and J usage is TRBJ2-1; no firm D call. The CDR3 spans 10 residues. The germline V gene encodes CDR1 SNHLY and CDR2 FYNNEI. Trimming took off 5 bases at V and 5 bases at J, with 1 base between the two ends. The CDR3 DNA reads TGTGCCAGCAGTCACAATGAGCAGTTCTTC. It yields the protein CASSHNEQFF.